The 3 T cell receptor beta chains listed next were all sequenced from one sample in a study of post-analysis software for immune sequencing data. Regarding the study as a whole: Roughly five TRBV segments appeared more often in patients than in controls, and TRBV5-6, TRBV5-1 and TRBV20-1 were among these.

Incorporated into the TCR beta cDNA libraries were unique molecular identifiers, which served to reduce PCR and sequencing biases. Each CDR3 protein is one row after TCRdb ran MiXCR on the PCR reads. The sample carries 700,000 to 800,000 distinct CDR3 sequences, 25% to 30% recorded once. These receptors' antigens are unknown. Input material: blood. All receptors derive from a girl between 5 and 17 years old with multiple sclerosis.

The V gene is TRBV18, the J gene TRBJ1-5, with a weak D call TRBD1 (5 bases). Germline CDR1 KGHSH, CDR2 LQKENI. Trimming took off 6 bases at V and 2 bases at J, with 17 bases between the two ends. This CDR3 is 16 amino acids long. The CDR3 protein is CASSTGGEWGNQPQHF. Written as DNA, the CDR3 is TGTGCCAGCTCGACCGGGGGGGAATGGGGCAATCAGCCCCAGCATTTT.

This chain joins TRBV5-1 and TRBJ2-5, with 9 bases identical to TRBD2. J was trimmed by 5 bases and V by 0 bases; bases with no gene match: 5. The CDR3 has 15 amino acids. Germline lookup yields CDR1 SGHRS and CDR2 YFSETQ. The CDR3 DNA sequence: TGCGCCAGCAGCTTGGACGGGACTAGCCGGGAGACCCAGTACTTC. Its translation: CASSLDGTSRETQYF.

This clonotype was seen a few times. The chain joins TRBV28 to TRBJ2-1; TRBD2 matches at 14 bases. The CDR3 covers 15 residues. V gave up 6 bases and J gave up 8 bases; unmatched junction bases: 6. Per germline, CDR1 MDHEN and CDR2 SYDVKM. CDR3 protein: CASRTSGRVRDEQFF. Here the CDR3 DNA reads TGTGCCAGCAGGACTAGCGGGAGGGTAAGGGATGAGCAGTTCTTC.